This T cell receptor beta chain was recovered during a study of blood T cell repertoires in COVID-19. Produced via immunoSEQ multiplex PCR; TCRdb's table is partial and in-frame only. Seen here are 170,000 or so clones, roughly 88% observed once, and the top ten hold less than 3.5%. The germline V gene encodes CDR1 SGHRS and CDR2 YFSETQ. The CDR3 runs 14 residues. V lost 0 bases, J lost 3 bases, and 10 bases lay in between. This clonotype was sampled from a woman aged 60-75 years with acute or convalescent COVID-19. The V gene is TRBV5-1, the J gene TRBJ2-7, with D possibly being TRBD1 (6 bases). Sequencing was done on a sample of peripheral blood. The CDR3 DNA sequence: TGCGCCAGCAGCTTGGTGTCGACAGGCTACGAGCAGTACTTC. Translated: CASSLVSTGYEQYF.